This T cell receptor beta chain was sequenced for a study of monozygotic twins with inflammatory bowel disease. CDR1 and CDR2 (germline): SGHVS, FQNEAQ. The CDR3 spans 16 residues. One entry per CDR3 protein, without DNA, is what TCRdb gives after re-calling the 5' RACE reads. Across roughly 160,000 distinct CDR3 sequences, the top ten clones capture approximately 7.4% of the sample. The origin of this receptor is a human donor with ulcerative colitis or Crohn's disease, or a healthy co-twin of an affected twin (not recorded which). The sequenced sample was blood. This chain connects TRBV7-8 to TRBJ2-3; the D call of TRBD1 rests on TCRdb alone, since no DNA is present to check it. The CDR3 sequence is CASSLAQGALTDTQYF.